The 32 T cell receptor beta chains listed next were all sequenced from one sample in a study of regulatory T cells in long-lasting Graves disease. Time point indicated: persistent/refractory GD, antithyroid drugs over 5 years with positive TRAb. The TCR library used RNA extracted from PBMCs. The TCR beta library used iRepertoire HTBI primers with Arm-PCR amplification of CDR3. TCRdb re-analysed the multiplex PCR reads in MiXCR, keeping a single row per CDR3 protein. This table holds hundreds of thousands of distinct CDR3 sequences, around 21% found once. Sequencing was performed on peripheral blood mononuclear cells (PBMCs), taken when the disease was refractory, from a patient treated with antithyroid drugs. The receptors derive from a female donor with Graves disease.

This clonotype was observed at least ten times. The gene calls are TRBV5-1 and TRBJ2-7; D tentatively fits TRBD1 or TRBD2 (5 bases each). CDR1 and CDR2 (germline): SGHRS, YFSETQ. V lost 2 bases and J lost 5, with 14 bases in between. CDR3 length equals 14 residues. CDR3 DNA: TGCGCCAGCAGCTTTCCAGGGAGAACCGACGAGCAGTACTTC. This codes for CASSFPGRTDEQYF.

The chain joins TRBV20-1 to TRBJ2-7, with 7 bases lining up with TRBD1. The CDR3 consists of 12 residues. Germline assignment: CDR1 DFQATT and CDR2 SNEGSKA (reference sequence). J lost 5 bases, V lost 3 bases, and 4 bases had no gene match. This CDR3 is CSASNRGNEQYF. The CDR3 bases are TGCAGTGCTAGTAACAGGGGTAACGAGCAGTACTTC.

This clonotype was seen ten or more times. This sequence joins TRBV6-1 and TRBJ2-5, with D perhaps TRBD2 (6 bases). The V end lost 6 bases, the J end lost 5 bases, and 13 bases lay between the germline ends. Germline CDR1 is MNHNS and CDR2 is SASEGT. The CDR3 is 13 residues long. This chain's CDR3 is CASRAGSSETQYF. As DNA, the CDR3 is TGTGCCAGCAGGGCGGGGTCTAGTGAGACCCAGTACTTC.

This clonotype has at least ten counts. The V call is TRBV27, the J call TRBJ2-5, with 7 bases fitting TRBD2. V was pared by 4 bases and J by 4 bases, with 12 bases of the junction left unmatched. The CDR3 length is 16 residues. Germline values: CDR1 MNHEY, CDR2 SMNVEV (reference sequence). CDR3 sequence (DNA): TGTGCCAGCAGTTCCCCCGCCGGCCCGGGGGGAGAGACCCAGTACTTC. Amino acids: CASSSPAGPGGETQYF.

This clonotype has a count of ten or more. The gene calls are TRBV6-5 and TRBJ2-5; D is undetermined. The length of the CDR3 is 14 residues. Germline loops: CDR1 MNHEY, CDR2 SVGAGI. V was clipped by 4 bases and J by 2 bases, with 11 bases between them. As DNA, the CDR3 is TGTGCCAGCAGTTTGAGTGGAGAGCAAGAGACCCAGTACTTC. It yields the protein CASSLSGEQETQYF.

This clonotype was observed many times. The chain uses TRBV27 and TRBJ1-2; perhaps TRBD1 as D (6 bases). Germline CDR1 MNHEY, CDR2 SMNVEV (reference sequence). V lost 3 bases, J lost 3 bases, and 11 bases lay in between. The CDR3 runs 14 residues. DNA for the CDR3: TGTGCCAGCAGTTTGGCTCAGGGGCACTATGGCTACACCTTC. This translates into CASSLAQGHYGYTF.

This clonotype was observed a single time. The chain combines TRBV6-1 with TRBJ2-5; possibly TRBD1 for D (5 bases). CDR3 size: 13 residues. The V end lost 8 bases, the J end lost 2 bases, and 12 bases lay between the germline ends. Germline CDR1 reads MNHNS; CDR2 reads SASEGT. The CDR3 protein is CASSKGIQETQYF. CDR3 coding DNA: TGTGCCAGCTCAAAGGGGATACAAGAGACCCAGTACTTC.

This chain's CDR3 is CASTPARTTRETQYF. Written as DNA, the CDR3 is TGTGCCAGCACTCCCGCGCGGACTACGAGAGAGACCCAGTACTTC. The chain is built from TRBV28 and TRBJ2-5, with a possible D match to TRBD2 (6 bases). V gave up 7 bases and J gave up 4 bases, with 19 bases separating them. This CDR3 has 15 amino acids. The germline V gene has CDR1 MDHEN and CDR2 SYDVKM.

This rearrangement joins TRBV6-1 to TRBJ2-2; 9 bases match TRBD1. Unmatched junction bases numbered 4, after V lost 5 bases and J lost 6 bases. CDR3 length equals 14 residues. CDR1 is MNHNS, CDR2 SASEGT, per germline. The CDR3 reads CASSRDRVSGELFF. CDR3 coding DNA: TGTGCCAGCAGTCGGGACAGGGTGTCCGGGGAGCTGTTTTTT.

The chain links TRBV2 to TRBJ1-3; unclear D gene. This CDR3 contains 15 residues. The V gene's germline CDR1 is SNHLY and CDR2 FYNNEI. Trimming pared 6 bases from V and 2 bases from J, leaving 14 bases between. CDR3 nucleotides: TGTGCCAGCAGGGCAAGTCTGAACCCTGGAAACACCATATATTTT. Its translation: CASRASLNPGNTIYF.

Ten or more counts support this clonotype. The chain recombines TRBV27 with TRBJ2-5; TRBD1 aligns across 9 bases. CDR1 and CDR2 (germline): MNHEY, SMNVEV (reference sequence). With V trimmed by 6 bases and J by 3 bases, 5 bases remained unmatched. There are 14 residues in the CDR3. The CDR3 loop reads CASSPRDREETQYF. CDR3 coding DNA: TGTGCCAGCAGCCCGCGGGACAGGGAAGAGACCCAGTACTTC.

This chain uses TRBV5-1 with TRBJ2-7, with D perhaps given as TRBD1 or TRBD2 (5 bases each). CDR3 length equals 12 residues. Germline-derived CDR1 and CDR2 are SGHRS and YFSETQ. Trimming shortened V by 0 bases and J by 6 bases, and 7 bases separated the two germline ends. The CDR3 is CASSLDGTEQYF. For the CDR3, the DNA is TGCGCCAGCAGCTTGGACGGGACCGAGCAGTACTTC.

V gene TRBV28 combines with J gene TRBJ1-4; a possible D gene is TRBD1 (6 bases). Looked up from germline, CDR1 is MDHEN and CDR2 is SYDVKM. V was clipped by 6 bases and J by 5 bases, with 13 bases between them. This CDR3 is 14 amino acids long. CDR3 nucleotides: TGTGCCAGCAGGGAAACAGGGTTCAATGAAAAACTGTTTTTT. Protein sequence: CASRETGFNEKLFF.

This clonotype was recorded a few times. The DNA for the CDR3 is TGTGCCAGGACTAGCAGGAGAGGTGAGCAGTACTTC. Its translation is CARTSRRGEQYF. The chain uses TRBV10-3 and TRBJ2-7; 8 positions match TRBD2. The V gene end was trimmed by 10 bases and the J gene end by 7 bases; junction bases not matched to a gene: 9. The V gene's germline CDR1 is ENHRY and CDR2 SYGVKD. The CDR3 is made up of 12 amino acids.

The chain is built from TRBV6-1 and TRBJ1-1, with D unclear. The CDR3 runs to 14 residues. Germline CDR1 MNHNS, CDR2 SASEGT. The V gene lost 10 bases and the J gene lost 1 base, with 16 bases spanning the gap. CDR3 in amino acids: CANGRGRKNTEAFF. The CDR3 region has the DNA TGTGCCAACGGCCGTGGCAGGAAGAACACTGAAGCTTTCTTT.

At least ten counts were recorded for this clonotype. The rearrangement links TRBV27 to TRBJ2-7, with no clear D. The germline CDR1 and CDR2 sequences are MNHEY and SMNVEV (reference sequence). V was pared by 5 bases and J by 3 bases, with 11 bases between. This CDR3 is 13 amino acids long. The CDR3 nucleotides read TGTGCCAGCAGTCAAGGGAAAGGCTACGAGCAGTACTTC. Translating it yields CASSQGKGYEQYF.

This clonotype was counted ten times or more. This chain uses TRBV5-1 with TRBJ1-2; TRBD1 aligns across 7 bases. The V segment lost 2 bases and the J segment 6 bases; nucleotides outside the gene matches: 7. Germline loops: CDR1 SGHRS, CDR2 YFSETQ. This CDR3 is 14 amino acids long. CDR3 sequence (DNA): TGCGCCAGCAGCTTAGGGGGCGCATCTGATGGCTACACCTTC. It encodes CASSLGGASDGYTF. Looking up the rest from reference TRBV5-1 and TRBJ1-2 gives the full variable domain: KAGVTQTPRYLIKTRGQQVTLSCSPISGHRSVSWYQQTPGQGLQFLFEYFSETQRNKGNFPGRFSGRQFSNSRSEMNVSTLELGDSALYLCASSLGGASDGYTFGSGTRLTVV.

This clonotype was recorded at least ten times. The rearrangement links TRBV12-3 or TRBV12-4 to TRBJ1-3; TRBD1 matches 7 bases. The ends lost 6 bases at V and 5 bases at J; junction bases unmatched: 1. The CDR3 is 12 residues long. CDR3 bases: TGTGCCAGCAGGACAGGGAGAAACACCATATATTTT. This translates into CASRTGRNTIYF.

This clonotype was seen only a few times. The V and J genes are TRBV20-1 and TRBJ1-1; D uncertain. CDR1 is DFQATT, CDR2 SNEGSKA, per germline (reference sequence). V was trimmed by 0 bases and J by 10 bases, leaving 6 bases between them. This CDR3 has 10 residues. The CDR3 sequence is CSARDQIAFF. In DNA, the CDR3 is TGCAGTGCTAGAGATCAGATAGCTTTCTTT.

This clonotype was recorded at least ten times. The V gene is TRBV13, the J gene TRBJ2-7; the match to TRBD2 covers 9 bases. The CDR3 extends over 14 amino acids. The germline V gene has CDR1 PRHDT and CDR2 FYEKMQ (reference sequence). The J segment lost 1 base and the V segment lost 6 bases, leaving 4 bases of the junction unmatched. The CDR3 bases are TGTGCCAGCAGAAGCAGCGGGAGGTCCTACGAGCAGTACTTC. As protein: CASRSSGRSYEQYF.

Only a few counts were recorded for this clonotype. CDR3 sequence: CASSSTGGAFDGYTF. The CDR3 bases are TGTGCCAGTAGTAGTACAGGGGGCGCTTTTGATGGCTACACCTTC. The V gene is TRBV19, the J gene TRBJ1-2; 9 bases line up with TRBD1. The V segment lost 4 bases and the J segment 6 bases; nucleotides outside the gene matches: 9. The CDR3 totals 15 residues. Germline V gene lookup returns CDR1 LNHDA and CDR2 SQIVND (reference sequence). Using reference TRBV19 and TRBJ1-2 for the parts outside the CDR3, the full variable domain is DGGITQSPKYLFRKEGQNVTLSCEQNLNHDAMYWYRQDPGQGLRLIYYSQIVNDFQKGDIAEGYSVSREKKESFPLTVTSAQKNPTAFYLCASSSTGGAFDGYTFGSGTRLTVV.

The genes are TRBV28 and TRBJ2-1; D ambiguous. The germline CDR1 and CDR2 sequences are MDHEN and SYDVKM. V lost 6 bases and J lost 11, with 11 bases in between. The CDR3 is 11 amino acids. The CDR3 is CASSLGVQQFF. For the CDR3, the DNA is TGTGCCAGCAGCTTAGGAGTACAGCAGTTCTTC.

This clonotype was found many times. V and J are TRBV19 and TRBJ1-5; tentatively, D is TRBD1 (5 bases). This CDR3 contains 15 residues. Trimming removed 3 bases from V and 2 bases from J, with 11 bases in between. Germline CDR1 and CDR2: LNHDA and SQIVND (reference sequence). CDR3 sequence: CASSITGAGNQPQHF. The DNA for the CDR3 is TGTGCCAGTAGTATCACCGGGGCAGGCAATCAGCCCCAGCATTTT.

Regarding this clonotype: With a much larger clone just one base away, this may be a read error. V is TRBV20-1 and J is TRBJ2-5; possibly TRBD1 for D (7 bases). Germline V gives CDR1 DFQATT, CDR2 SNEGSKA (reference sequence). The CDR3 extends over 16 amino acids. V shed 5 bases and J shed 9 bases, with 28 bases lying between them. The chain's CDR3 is CSASRRGRVGREAQYF. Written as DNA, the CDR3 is TGCAGTGCTTCCCGAAGGGGGCGTGTCGGAAGGGAGGCCCAGTACTTC.

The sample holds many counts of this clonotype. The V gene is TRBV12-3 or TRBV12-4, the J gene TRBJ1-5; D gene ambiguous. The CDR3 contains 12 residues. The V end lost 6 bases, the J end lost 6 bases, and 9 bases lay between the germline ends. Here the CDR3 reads CASSLGGQPQHF. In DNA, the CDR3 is TGTGCCAGCAGCTTGGGCGGTCAGCCCCAGCATTTT.

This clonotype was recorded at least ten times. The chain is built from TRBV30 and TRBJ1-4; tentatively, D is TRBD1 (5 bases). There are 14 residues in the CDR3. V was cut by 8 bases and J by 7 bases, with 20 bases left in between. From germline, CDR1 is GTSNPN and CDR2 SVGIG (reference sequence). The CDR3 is CAGRGTRGIEKLFF. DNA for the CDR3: TGTGCCGGACGAGGGACCCGGGGAATTGAAAAACTGTTTTTT.

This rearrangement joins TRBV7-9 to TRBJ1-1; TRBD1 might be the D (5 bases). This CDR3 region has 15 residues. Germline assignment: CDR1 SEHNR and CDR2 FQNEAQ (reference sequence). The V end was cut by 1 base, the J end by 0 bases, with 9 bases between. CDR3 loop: CASSLDGTLNTEAFF. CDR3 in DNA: TGTGCCAGCAGCTTAGATGGGACCCTGAACACTGAAGCTTTCTTT. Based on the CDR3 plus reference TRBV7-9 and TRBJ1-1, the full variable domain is DTGVSQNPRHKITKRGQNVTFRCDPISEHNRLYWYRQTLGQGPEFLTYFQNEAQLEKSRLLSDRFSAERPKGSFSTLEIQRTEQGDSAMYLCASSLDGTLNTEAFFGQGTRLTVV.

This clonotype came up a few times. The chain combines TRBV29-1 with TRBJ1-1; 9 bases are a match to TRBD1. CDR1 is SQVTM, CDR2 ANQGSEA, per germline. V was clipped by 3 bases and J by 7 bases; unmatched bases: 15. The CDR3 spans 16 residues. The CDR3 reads CSVEYGTGTGRIEAFF. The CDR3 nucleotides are TGCAGCGTTGAGTATGGGACAGGGACAGGGCGCATTGAAGCTTTCTTT.

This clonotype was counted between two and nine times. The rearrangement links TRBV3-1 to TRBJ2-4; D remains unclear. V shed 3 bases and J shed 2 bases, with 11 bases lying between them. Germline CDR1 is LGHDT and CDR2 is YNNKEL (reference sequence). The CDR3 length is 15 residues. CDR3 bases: TGTGCCAGCAGCCATCGGCTTAATCCCAAAAACATTCAGTACTTC. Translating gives CASSHRLNPKNIQYF.

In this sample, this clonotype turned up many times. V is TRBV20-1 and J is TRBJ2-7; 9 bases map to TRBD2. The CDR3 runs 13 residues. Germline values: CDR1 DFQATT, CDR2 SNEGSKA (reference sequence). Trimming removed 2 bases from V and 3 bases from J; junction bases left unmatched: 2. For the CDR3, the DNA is TGCAGTGCTAGAAAAGCGGGAGGCTACGAGCAGTACTTC. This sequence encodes CSARKAGGYEQYF.

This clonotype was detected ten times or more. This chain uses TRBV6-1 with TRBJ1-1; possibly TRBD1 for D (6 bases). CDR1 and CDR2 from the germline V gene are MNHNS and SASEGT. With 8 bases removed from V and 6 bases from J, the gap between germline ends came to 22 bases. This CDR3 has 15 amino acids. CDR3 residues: CASLRSTGAGAEAFF. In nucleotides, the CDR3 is TGTGCCAGCTTACGTTCGACAGGCGCTGGCGCTGAAGCTTTCTTT.

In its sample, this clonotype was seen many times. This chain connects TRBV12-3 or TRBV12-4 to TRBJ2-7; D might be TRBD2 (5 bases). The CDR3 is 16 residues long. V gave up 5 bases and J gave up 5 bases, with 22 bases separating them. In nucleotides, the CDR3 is TGTGCCAGCAGTGGCCGCGCGGGTCTTGAACCTCACGAGCAGTACTTC. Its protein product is CASSGRAGLEPHEQYF.